This T cell receptor beta chain was captured in a study of blood T cells in healthy people across ages (dated by TCRdb to about 2015). Regarding the complete study: In model experiments, template switching captured roughly one uniquely barcoded TCR beta cDNA molecule for every two T cells. Donors were grouped into four age groups: young (average 16 years), middle-aged (around 39), aged (approximately 58) and long-lived (about 90). Using deep sequencing normalized with unique cDNA molecular identifiers, the study measured how TCR beta repertoire diversity changes with age. The study analyzed two additional independent replicas of 1 million unique cDNA reads from the same blood draw for two donors, one aged 18 to 30 and one aged 80 or older. To avoid experimental bias, donors of different ages were distributed randomly across sequencing lanes. The research as a whole found: Since profiling was done on bulk unsorted PBMCs, naive and antigen-experienced compartments could not be conclusively compared. The CMV infection status of donors was not known, potentially confounding age-related changes in expanded clonotypes. Estimates of total diversity based on one million sequenced T cells were regarded as lower bounds and as underestimates. The percentage of naive T cells measured by flow cytometry correlated strongly with observed TCR beta diversity. The long-lived group showed more naive CD4+ T cells, fewer expanded clones and increased TCR diversity than the aged group, suggesting age selection. As age increased, observed TCR beta diversity per million T cells dropped in a roughly linear way, and a significant reduction was already evident by age 40.

Library generation was performed with 5' RACE. For sequencing, an Illumina HiSeq 2500 was employed. The second PCR ran for roughly 7 to 12 cycles and used a J-beta primer mix along with a sample-barcoded 5' primer. Each TCR beta cDNA molecule received a unique molecular identifier from a template-switch 5' adaptor carrying 12 random nucleotides. At least 2.5 million CDR3-containing paired-end reads were obtained from each sample. First-strand cDNA synthesis was performed from all RNA using the Mint cDNA synthesis kit, with priming by a TRBC-specific oligonucleotide. Following uracil-DNA glycosylase treatment, all cDNA underwent a first 18-cycle PCR with the universal primers M1SS and BC2_uni_R. Under the source paper's analysis protocol: Normalization of each sample was performed by random selection of 1 million high-quality reads, each carrying a distinct molecular identifier. Reads sharing molecular identifiers were discarded rather than binned into consensus sequences. MiTCR, run with a Q25 quality threshold and the strictest error-elimination algorithm, handled CDR3 identification, clonotype clustering and error correction. A nonparametric unseen species model using Euler transformation provided a lower-bound estimate of total TCR beta diversity. The public sequencing data were trimmed at Q25 with fastp and processed into clonotypes with MiXCR by TCRdb, which kept only in-frame beta chains. Under each unique CDR3 protein, matching rows form one entry showing the most common genes and DNA. The V and J calls here are based on TCRdb, not the publication. The table for this sample lists more than 1 million distinct CDR3 sequences; under 55% of them were counted only once. The ten largest account for approximately 17% of the sample.

Including the terminal cysteine and phenylalanine, the CDR3 comprises 12 residues. The entry retains the CDR3 DNA only, 36 bases that are in frame from base 1. The junction carries 9 bases between V and J, which are trimmed by 5 bases and 6 bases respectively. As encoded in the germline V gene, CDR1 is SGHTA while CDR2 is FQGTGA. This clonotype was picked up many times. What antigen it recognizes has not been identified. No much larger clone is present one base from it, and per-base qualities are unavailable. Systemically healthy Caucasian individuals from Russia, over 30 in total and aged about 6 to 95 years, were included as donors. Each donor gave about 9.7 milliliters of peripheral blood, drawn into EDTA-treated Vacutainer tubes. Ficoll-Paque density-gradient centrifugation was used to isolate PBMCs, with at least 6 million obtained per sample. Total RNA, at least 6 micrograms per sample, was extracted from PBMCs with Trizol reagent. The percentages of naive CD45RAhigh/CD27high T cells were determined by flow cytometry on a PBMC aliquot from every donor.

The chain uses TRBV7-3 and TRBJ2-3, with the D call perhaps TRBD1 or TRBD2, as 5 bases match in each case. The sequence was collected from a woman aged 55 to 70 in good health. What was sequenced was blood. At the DNA level, the sequence is TGTGCCAGCAGCATGGGGACGGATACGCAGTATTTT. Protein translation: CASSMGTDTQYF. With the rest looked up from the reference TRBV7-3 and TRBJ2-3 genes rather than sequenced, the full variable domain is GAGVSQTPSNKVTEKGKYVELRCDPISGHTALYWYRQSLGQGPEFLIYFQGTGAADDSGLPNDRFFAVRPEGSVSTLKIQRTERGDSAVYLCASSMGTDTQYFGPGTRLTVL.